This T cell receptor (beta chain) was sequenced in a study of cytomegalovirus exposure and HLA in healthy donors. Points from the study as a whole: Available immune exposure information was restricted to CMV serostatus only. 87-base-pair reads could not separate some V segments, including TRBV6-2 and TRBV6-3. The study carried out a later analysis of TCR beta sequences. It associated some 15,000 of them with specific HLA alleles at a false discovery rate of 0.05.

Each donor was nominally healthy when sampled (though unrecorded immune exposures were likely). PCR used 60 Vbeta primers and 13 Jbeta primers. Data came from immunoSEQ multiplex PCR; TCRdb stores just in-frame clones and leaves some out. This sample yields nearly 300,000 clones, of which roughly 88% are seen a single time; 3.5% to 4% belongs to the top ten. Concerning this clone itself: Its antigen is unidentified.

This CDR3 is built from 15 residues. J lost 5 bases, V lost 0 bases, and 4 bases had no gene match. Germline CDR1 and CDR2: SGHAT and FQNNGV. The TCR originated in a middle-aged man in good health and CMV-seropositive. The chain employs TRBV11-2 and TRBJ2-1, with 7 bases matching TRBD2. Sequencing input: PBMCs. The CDR3 region is CASSLELAFDNEQFF. CDR3 DNA: TGTGCCAGCAGCTTAGAACTAGCGTTTGACAATGAGCAGTTCTTC.